The present T cell receptor (beta chain) was sequenced within a study of immune cell composition in non-small cell lung cancer. Sequencing was performed with immunoSEQ multiplex PCR; in TCRdb, only in-frame clones are kept and a portion is missing. The table shows 15,000 or so clones, with 55% to 75% occurring only once. Genomic DNA came from frozen unsorted single-cell suspensions. The germline V and J ends were trimmed by 4 bases and 7 bases, with 23 bases remaining between them. The CDR3 contains 16 residues. CDR1 is SGHDT, CDR2 YYEEEE, per germline. The sequenced sample was lung tumor tissue. The receptor was derived from a human donor with non-small cell lung cancer. The V gene is TRBV5-6, the J gene TRBJ1-1, with D hard to call. DNA for the CDR3: TGTGCCAGCAGCCCCTTGTGGTCACAACCTTTTGGTGAAGCTTTCTTT. It yields the protein CASSPLWSQPFGEAFF.